This T cell receptor beta chain was identified in a study of Ad26.COV2.S vaccination and SARS-CoV-2 variants. Treatment reported: roughly 18 received Ad26.COV2.S at low or high dose, single or two shots; several received placebo; per-sample allocation not given. The investigators took samples on day 63 after the first vaccine or placebo injection. Sequencing was performed with immunoSEQ multiplex PCR; in TCRdb, only in-frame clones are kept and a portion is missing. Here the sample spans approximately 350,000 clones, roughly 85% being singletons. The sample in question was peripheral blood, obtained in a trial of Ad26.COV2.S vaccine versus placebo. This TCR was recovered from a person between 18 and 59 years old who received the Ad26.COV2.S COVID-19 vaccine or a placebo.

CDR3 in amino acids: CASSAGTAYEQYF. For the CDR3, the DNA is TGTGCCAGCAGTGCCGGGACAGCCTACGAGCAGTACTTC. The chain couples TRBV27 to TRBJ2-7; 7 bases fit TRBD1. Germline-derived CDR1 and CDR2 are MNHEY and SMNVEV (reference sequence). The V and J ends lost 5 bases and 2 bases, in that order; junction bases with no gene match: 3. The CDR3 contains 13 residues.